This T cell receptor (beta chain) was identified in a study of T cell responses to AZD1222 COVID-19 vaccine. Whole-study findings and limits: Clonal diversity was possibly underestimated; the donors were predominantly white British and more often female. Increased Spike-specific TCR breadth and depth were observed after two AZD1222 doses.

V was pared by 5 bases and J by 5 bases, with 3 bases of the junction left unmatched. Germline V gene sequence: CDR1 SGHTA, CDR2 FQGTGA. The CDR3 loop spans 14 amino acids. TCRdb keeps only in-frame clones here, not all; method: immunoSEQ multiplex PCR. The table has about 140,000 clones, approximately 92% seen once. Note on this clone: Its antigen remains unknown.

Sequencing was performed on peripheral blood, taken on day 0 of AZD1222 vaccination. The chain combines TRBV7-3 with TRBJ2-7; 13 bases map to TRBD2. This receptor was taken from an adult in good health. In DNA form, the CDR3 reads TGTGCCAGCAGCCTCGGACTAGCGGGAGACGAGCAGTACTTC. Translation: CASSLGLAGDEQYF. Based on the CDR3 plus reference TRBV7-3 and TRBJ2-7, the full variable domain is GAGVSQTPSNKVTEKGKYVELRCDPISGHTALYWYRQSLGQGPEFLIYFQGTGAADDSGLPNDRFFAVRPEGSVSTLKIQRTERGDSAVYLCASSLGLAGDEQYFGPGTRLTVT.